This TCR beta chain comes out of a study of blood T cell repertoires in COVID-19. Study-level background: The origin of the acute and convalescent COVID-19 samples was the United States, Italy and Spain. The analysed material was cDNA or gDNA that came from T cells, B-cell-depleted T cells, or PBMCs.

With 1 base removed from V and 7 bases from J, the gap between germline ends came to 14 bases. This CDR3 is built from 16 residues. Germline CDR1 reads SGHTA; CDR2 reads FQGTGA. The study drew participants aged about 18 to 90 years from some 23 US areas. Here immunoSEQ multiplex PCR was the method, and the copy in TCRdb shows in-frame clones only, minus some. The sample yields around 250,000 clones, approximately 90% seen once. Source material: PBMCs or T cells enriched from blood (not recorded which). This TCR was recovered from a human donor in a cohort exposed to, infected with or recovered from COVID-19 (not recorded which). The donor label of this sample is uncertain. The genes are TRBV7-3 and TRBJ1-6; D is perhaps TRBD1 (5 bases). Here the CDR3 reads CASSLNGAGKNSPLHF. DNA of the CDR3: TGTGCCAGCAGCTTAAATGGGGCTGGGAAAAATTCACCCCTCCACTTT.